This is a list of T cell receptor beta chains from one sample in a study of radiotherapy plus CTLA-4 blockade in lung cancer. TCRdb keeps only in-frame clones here, not all; method: immunoSEQ multiplex PCR. This table holds 95,000 to 150,000 clones, more than 80% found once. The material sequenced was peripheral blood, taken from a patient treated with radiotherapy plus ipilimumab. The receptors shown here come from a human donor with non-small cell lung cancer that progressed on radiotherapy plus ipilimumab. Each CDR3 is given with its conserved first and last residue. Fields, in order: J gene, V gene, D gene, CDR3 DNA, CDR3 protein. A D gene is named only where the DNA matches it firmly.

TRBJ2-7,TRBV6-1,-,TGTGCCAGCAGTGAACCCGGGATCTCCTACGAGCAGTACTTC,CASSEPGISYEQYF
TRBJ2-7,TRBV2,-,TGTGCCAGCACGGCAGGTCAGCGAGCCCGCGAGCAGTACTTC,CASTAGQRAREQYF
TRBJ2-1,TRBV6-6,TRBD1,TGTGCCAGCAGACAGGGGGCGAGGGGTAACAATGAGCAGTTCTTC,CASRQGARGNNEQFF
TRBJ2-5,TRBV15,-,TGTGCCACCAAGTCAATGGGGGGCCAAGAGACCCAGTACTTC,CATKSMGGQETQYF
TRBJ1-1,TRBV5-1,-,TGCGCCAGCAGCTTGAAGGGTACTGAAGCTTTCTTT,CASSLKGTEAFF
TRBJ1-2,TRBV19,-,TGTGCCAGTGAGACAGACAATGGCTACACCTTC,CASETDNGYTF
TRBJ2-3,TRBV19,TRBD2,TGTGCCAGTAGTCCGGGGACTAGAGGGACAGATACGCAGTATTTT,CASSPGTRGTDTQYF
TRBJ2-7,TRBV6-1,-,TGTGCCAGCAGTGTCGCACAGGGGCAGTACTTC,CASSVAQGQYF
TRBJ2-7,TRBV12-5,-,TGTGCTAGTGGTTTGGGGACTGAGTTAATTTCCTACGAGCAGTACTTC,CASGLGTELISYEQYF
TRBJ2-7,TRBV19,TRBD1,TGTGCCAGTAGTATCCGGACAGGGTGGGGAAGCGAGCAGTACTTC,CASSIRTGWGSEQYF
TRBJ2-7,TRBV14,-,TGTGCCAGCAGCCAAGGGGGAGTGGGGTTTACCTACGAGCAGTACTTC,CASSQGGVGFTYEQYF
TRBJ2-5,TRBV6-1,-,TGTGCCAGCCTTTGGACGGGGCAAGAGACCCAGTACTTC,CASLWTGQETQYF
TRBJ1-5,TRBV6-6,TRBD1,TGTGCCAGCAGTTACGGTACAGGACAGGGGAATCAGCCCCAGCATTTT,CASSYGTGQGNQPQHF
TRBJ2-1,TRBV10-3,TRBD2,TGTGCCATCAGTGCGGGGACTAGCGGGAGCTGGCAGTTCTTC,CAISAGTSGSWQFF
TRBJ2-5,TRBV27,-,TGTGCCAGCAGTTTGATTCCCATTAGCATATCAACGATTCAAGAGACCCAGTACTTC,CASSLIPISISTIQETQYF
TRBJ1-5,TRBV19,-,TGTGCCAGTAGTATGCAGGTCAATCAGCCCCAGCATTTT,CASSMQVNQPQHF